One and the same sample provided the 9 T cell receptor beta chains below, sequenced in a study of Tregs in tolerant kidney transplant recipients. The data were produced by immunoSEQ multiplex PCR, yet TCRdb's version contains in-frame clones alone and is incomplete. The sample lists roughly 80,000 clones, around 93% occurring once. The sample in question was Tregs from blood, obtained before the transplant. These receptor sequences come from a human donor who received a combined kidney and bone marrow transplant.

This chain links TRBV28 with TRBJ2-6, with unresolved D. CDR1 and CDR2 (germline): MDHEN, SYDVKM. The CDR3 spans 13 residues. Trimming took off 6 bases at V and 0 bases at J, with 3 bases between the two ends. The CDR3 bases are TGTGCCAGCAGGAACTCTGGGGCCAACGTCCTGACTTTC. Encoded protein: CASRNSGANVLTF.

There are a few counts of this clone. An end of the junction does not agree with germline; a read error may underlie this. This chain joins TRBV7-7 and TRBJ2-1; 10 positions match TRBD2. Germline CDR1 is SSHAT and CDR2 is FNYEAQ (reference sequence). The CDR3 is made up of 14 amino acids. The CDR3 bases are TGTGCTAGCAGCTTAGCGGGAGGTCCGGATGAGCAGTTCTTC. Protein sequence: CASSLAGGPDEQFF.

The V call is TRBV28, the J call TRBJ2-7; TRBD1 might be the D (6 bases). The length of the CDR3 is 14 residues. The germline gives CDR1 MDHEN, CDR2 SYDVKM. Trimming cost V 6 bases and J 4 bases, with 16 bases left between them. CDR3 protein: CASRAGTNLYEQYF. For the CDR3, the DNA is TGTGCCAGCAGAGCCGGGACAAATCTATACGAGCAGTACTTC.

The chain uses TRBV5-4 and TRBJ2-7; TRBD1 aligns across 7 bases. CDR3 length: 13 amino acids. The germline V gene has CDR1 SGHNT and CDR2 YYREEE (reference sequence). J lost 5 bases, V lost 1 base, and 3 bases had no gene match. In DNA form, the CDR3 reads TGTGCCAGCAGCTTGCGACAGGGTAACGAGCAGTACTTC. Its translation: CASSLRQGNEQYF.

This chain joins TRBV19 and TRBJ1-2, with 8 bases fitting TRBD1. This CDR3 comprises 14 residues. Germline V gene lookup returns CDR1 LNHDA and CDR2 SQIVND (reference sequence). After removal of 7 bases from V and 3 bases from J, the junction contained 7 bases not matched to a gene. This chain's CDR3 is CASKKTGEDYGYTF. Written as DNA, the CDR3 is TGTGCCAGTAAGAAGACAGGGGAAGACTATGGCTACACCTTC.

V and J are TRBV28 and TRBJ2-6, with D maybe TRBD1 (5 bases). Per germline, CDR1 MDHEN and CDR2 SYDVKM. The CDR3 length is 15 residues. Trimming pared 7 bases from V and 0 bases from J, leaving 10 bases between. CDR3 sequence (DNA): TGTGCCAGCATCGCAGGGATCTCTGGGGCCAACGTCCTGACTTTC. Translating it yields CASIAGISGANVLTF.

Comments on this clone: One junction end disagrees with the germline gene, perhaps due to a read error. This rearrangement joins TRBV5-1 to TRBJ2-3; D could derive from TRBD1 or TRBD2 (5 bases each). Germline CDR1 is SGHRS and CDR2 is YFSETQ. The CDR3 has 16 amino acids. The CDR3 sequence: CASSLDGASPSDTQYF. The CDR3 DNA follows: TGCGCCAGCAGCTTGGATGGGGCTAGCCCCTCAGACACGCAGTATTTT.

This clone was seen more than once but under ten times. The chain couples TRBV27 to TRBJ2-3; either TRBD1 or TRBD2 may supply D (5 bases each). The CDR3 loop spans 14 amino acids. Trimming took off 0 bases at V and 6 bases at J, with 10 bases between the two ends. Germline CDR1 reads MNHEY; CDR2 reads SMNVEV (reference sequence). For the CDR3, the DNA is TGTGCCAGCAGTTTATCCGGGACGAGGGATACGCAGTATTTT. Amino acids: CASSLSGTRDTQYF.

The chain has TRBV7-2 and TRBJ2-3; TRBD2 agrees at 10 bases. This CDR3 spans 16 amino acids. After removal of 5 bases from V and 5 bases from J, the junction contained 10 bases not matched to a gene. The germline V gene has CDR1 SGHTA and CDR2 FQGNSA. This chain's CDR3 is CASSQSGASGRDTQYF. CDR3 in DNA: TGTGCCAGCAGCCAATCGGGGGCTAGCGGGAGAGATACGCAGTATTTT.